Presented here are 15 T cell receptor beta chains from one specimen sequenced in a study of T cells after yellow fever vaccination. Via MiXCR, TCRdb re-called the 5' RACE reads, giving one row per CDR3 protein. The data contain 150,000 to 200,000 distinct CDR3 sequences, about a tenth of them seen just once; the ten biggest clones take up about a third. Sample: CD8+ T cells sorted from PBMCs, taken 45 days after the yellow fever booster vaccination. All receptors derive from a young man who received the YFV17D yellow fever vaccine.

This clonotype showed up many times. The J gene is TRBJ2-7, the V gene TRBV12-5; D is tentatively TRBD1 or TRBD2 (6 bases each). Trimming pared 1 base from V and 0 bases from J, leaving 13 bases between. The germline gives CDR1 LGHNT, CDR2 FRNRAP. This CDR3 has 16 amino acids. This CDR3 is CASGLGGDTISYEQYF. The CDR3 coding sequence is TGTGCTAGTGGTTTGGGGGGGGACACAATCTCCTACGAGCAGTACTTC.

The chain carries TRBV6-5 and TRBJ2-5; TRBD1 matches at 8 bases. The CDR3 extends over 13 amino acids. With 5 bases clipped from V and 9 bases from J, the junction kept 8 bases outside the gene matches. CDR1 is MNHEY, CDR2 SVGAGI, per germline. CDR3 sequence reads: CASSRDRKIAQYF. The CDR3 coding sequence is TGTGCCAGCAGTAGGGACAGGAAGATTGCCCAGTACTTC.

The CDR3 DNA sequence: TGTGCCAGCGGTACCACTACAGGGGGGGAAGGCGCTGAAGCTTTCTTT. Its protein is CASGTTTGGEGAEAFF. The chain uses TRBV12-3 or TRBV12-4 and TRBJ1-1; TRBD1 aligns across 8 bases. Germline trimming cut 8 bases from V and 6 bases from J; bases unmatched to any gene: 17. The CDR3 loop spans 16 amino acids.

This chain connects TRBV28 to TRBJ2-6; D possibly corresponds to TRBD2 (5 bases). Germline CDR1 is MDHEN and CDR2 is SYDVKM. V was shortened by 5 bases and J by 1 base, with 9 bases between the two germline ends. The CDR3 is made up of 15 amino acids. The CDR3 region has the DNA TGTGCCAGCAGTGGAGGTGTATCTGGGGCCAACGTCCTGACTTTC. Translated: CASSGGVSGANVLTF.

This clonotype was detected a few times. The J gene is TRBJ2-1, the V gene TRBV24-1; tentatively, D is TRBD2 (5 bases). Trimming pared 2 bases from V and 5 bases from J, leaving 9 bases between. Germline V gives CDR1 KGHDR, CDR2 SFDVKD. The CDR3 sequence is 14 residues long. In nucleotides, the CDR3 is TGTGCCACCAGTGATTGGGGAGTAGACAATGAGCAGTTCTTC. It translates to CATSDWGVDNEQFF.

This clonotype was counted a few times. This sequence joins TRBV7-2 and TRBJ2-1; D is unclear. Trimming cost V 6 bases and J 4 bases, with 7 bases left between them. The CDR3 has 12 amino acids. Germline V gene lookup returns CDR1 SGHTA and CDR2 FQGNSA. CDR3 nucleotide sequence: TGTGCCAGCAGTGTAAGGTACAATGAGCAGTTCTTC. This translates into CASSVRYNEQFF.

This clonotype was recorded many times. This chain uses TRBV12-3 or TRBV12-4 with TRBJ2-1, with 13 positions matching TRBD2. The trim removed 5 bases at V and 6 bases at J, leaving 4 bases unmatched. There are 15 residues in the CDR3. CDR3 sequence (DNA): TGTGCCAGCAGTGCCGGGACTAGCGGGGTCAATGAGCAGTTCTTC. It encodes CASSAGTSGVNEQFF.

This clonotype was seen a few times. This sequence joins TRBV7-9 and TRBJ2-7, with D perhaps matching TRBD1 (5 bases). The CDR3 contains 13 residues. V was cut by 1 base and J by 4 bases, with 8 bases left in between. CDR1 is SEHNR, CDR2 FQNEAQ, per germline (reference sequence). The CDR3 loop is CASSLGTTYEQYV. CDR3 DNA: TGTGCCAGCAGCTTAGGGACAACTTACGAGCAGTACGTC.

The table lists this clonotype with a few counts. The gene calls are TRBV4-1 and TRBJ1-6, with a tentative D call TRBD1 (6 bases). V dropped 1 base and J dropped 9 bases, with 10 bases sitting between them. The CDR3 has 14 amino acids. The germline V gene encodes CDR1 MGHRA and CDR2 YSYEKL. The CDR3 reads CASSQAQGLSPLHF. For the CDR3, the DNA is TGCGCCAGCAGCCAAGCACAGGGTCTTTCACCCCTCCACTTT.

The chain recombines TRBV19 with TRBJ1-2; D is unresolved. Trimming took 10 bases from V and 0 from J, leaving 12 bases between them. CDR3 length: 13 amino acids. CDR1 LNHDA and CDR2 SQIVND come from the germline V gene (reference sequence). CDR3 sequence: CATSPFPNYGYTF. The CDR3 DNA is TGTGCCACCTCGCCATTTCCTAACTATGGCTACACCTTC. The full variable domain, with the rest looked up from reference TRBV19 and TRBJ1-2, is DGGITQSPKYLFRKEGQNVTLSCEQNLNHDAMYWYRQDPGQGLRLIYYSQIVNDFQKGDIAEGYSVSREKKESFPLTVTSAQKNPTAFYLCATSPFPNYGYTFGSGTRLTVV.

V and J are TRBV4-3 and TRBJ2-7; D call uncertain. The CDR3 totals 15 residues. V was clipped by 1 base and J by 2 bases, with 12 bases between them. The germline V gene has CDR1 LGHNA and CDR2 YSLEER. CDR3 residues: CASSQGTDGTYEQYF. CDR3 DNA: TGCGCCAGCAGCCAAGGGACGGATGGAACCTACGAGCAGTACTTC.

A few counts support this clonotype. The gene calls are TRBV6-5 and TRBJ1-2; 7 bases align to TRBD1. V trimming: 1 base; J trimming: 8 bases; junction bases outside the gene matches: 4. CDR1 is MNHEY and CDR2 is SVGAGI in the germline V gene. The CDR3 totals 13 residues. The CDR3 nucleotides are TGTGCCAGCAGTTACTGGACAGGAGGCGGCTACACCTTC. It yields the protein CASSYWTGGGYTF.

This clonotype came up a few times. V is TRBV12-3 or TRBV12-4 and J is TRBJ2-1; TRBD2 agrees at 10 bases. V was pared by 7 bases and J by 4 bases, with 4 bases of the junction left unmatched. CDR3 length: 14 residues. This CDR3 reads CASNLAGAYNEQFF. The CDR3 DNA follows: TGTGCCAGCAATCTAGCGGGGGCTTACAATGAGCAGTTCTTC.

The table lists this clonotype with many counts. The chain recombines TRBV25-1 with TRBJ1-1, with a weak D call TRBD1 (5 bases). CDR1 MGHDK and CDR2 SYGVNS come from the germline V gene. This CDR3 contains 13 residues. Trimming shortened V by 3 bases and J by 3 bases, and 8 bases separated the two germline ends. The CDR3 is CASSEQGYTEAFF. The CDR3 nucleotides read TGTGCCAGCAGTGAGCAGGGATACACTGAAGCTTTCTTT. The entire variable domain, with the rest obtained from reference TRBV25-1 and TRBJ1-1, is as follows: EADIYQTPRYLVIGTGKKITLECSQTMGHDKMYWYQQDPGMELHLIHYSYGVNSTEKGDLSSESTVSRIRTEHFPLTLESARPSHTSQYLCASSEQGYTEAFFGQGTRLTVV.

This sequence joins TRBV4-3 and TRBJ2-7; 8 bases fit TRBD1. Germline V gene sequence: CDR1 LGHNA, CDR2 YSLEER. The CDR3 is 17 residues long. After removal of 2 bases from V and 4 bases from J, the junction contained 13 bases not matched to a gene. In DNA form, the CDR3 reads TGCGCCAGCAGCCAATTCCGAGGACAGGGAGTAACGTACGAGCAGTACTTC. This translates into CASSQFRGQGVTYEQYF.